A single sample gave rise to the 19 T cell receptor beta chains below, sequenced in a study of PD-1 blockade in classical Hodgkin lymphoma. Method: immunoSEQ multiplex PCR; TCRdb's copy keeps in-frame clones and lacks some. The repertoire includes about 6,800 clones, almost 80% of them detected once, and approximately 2.6% sits in the top ten. Patients all relapsed after autologous stem cell transplantation, and there was variation in brentuximab vedotin exposure. Magnetic negative selection of thawed PBMCs was the method by which CD4+ T cells were purified. The source material was CD4+ T cells from blood, sampled at baseline. These receptor sequences come from a human donor with classical Hodgkin lymphoma.

The chain is built from TRBV6-1 and TRBJ2-5; TRBD1 might be the D (6 bases). The CDR3 spans 14 residues. Germline CDR1 MNHNS, CDR2 SASEGT. Trimming left V 7 bases short and J 4 bases short, with 16 bases between. The CDR3 nucleotides read TGTGCCAGCATACATACAGGGATGCGAGAGACCCAGTACTTC. Amino acids: CASIHTGMRETQYF.

The chain has TRBV6-5 and TRBJ2-7, with D hard to call. CDR3 length equals 15 residues. Germline V gene data show CDR1 as MNHEY and CDR2 as SVGAGI. V lost 6 bases to trimming and J lost 2 bases, with 17 bases between them. CDR3: CASSPRGGSPYEQYF. Here the CDR3 DNA reads TGTGCCAGCAGCCCCCGTGGTGGGTCTCCCTACGAGCAGTACTTC.

This chain uses TRBV9 with TRBJ2-5; unclear D gene. This CDR3 contains 13 residues. The germline V gene has CDR1 SGDLS and CDR2 YYNGEE. V lost 0 bases, J lost 8 bases, and 11 bases lay in between. This chain's CDR3 is CASSVDPPSTQYF. CDR3 coding DNA: TGTGCCAGCAGCGTAGACCCCCCAAGTACCCAGTACTTC.

Notes on this clone: Compared with germline, one end of the junction differs, possibly owing to a read error. This chain connects TRBV10-3 to TRBJ2-2, with 11 bases fitting TRBD2. The CDR3 length is 15 residues. Germline V gene sequence: CDR1 ENHRY, CDR2 SYGVKD. The CDR3 sequence is CAISAGTSGTRELFF. As DNA, the CDR3 is TGTGCCATCAGCGCCGGGACTAGCGGCACCAGGGAGCTGTTTTTT.

The V and J genes are TRBV5-6 and TRBJ1-1; 7 nucleotides line up with TRBD1. CDR1 is SGHDT, CDR2 YYEEEE, per germline. The CDR3 is 17 amino acids. V gave up 1 base and J gave up 4 bases; unmatched junction bases: 13. The CDR3 region has the DNA TGTGCCAGCAGCTTGAGTATACAGGGGAACGCCGGCACTGAAGCTTTCTTT. Protein product: CASSLSIQGNAGTEAFF.

A single count supports this clone. The genes are TRBV27 and TRBJ2-7, with D unclear. Germline values: CDR1 MNHEY, CDR2 SMNVEV (reference sequence). V dropped 8 bases and J dropped 3 bases, with 17 bases sitting between them. This CDR3 has 14 amino acids. This CDR3 reads CASQRVGDNYEQYF. CDR3 DNA: TGTGCCAGCCAACGGGTAGGCGATAACTACGAGCAGTACTTC.

This chain uses TRBV19 with TRBJ2-5; TRBD1 or TRBD2 may be the D gene (5 bases each). The DNA end lines up better with TRBJ2-7; the J call may be wrong. The length of the CDR3 is 12 residues. CDR1 and CDR2 from the germline V gene are LNHDA and SQIVND (reference sequence). DNA of the CDR3: TGTGCCAGTAGTTCCAGGGAGTACGAGCAGTACTTC. It codes for CASSSREYEQYF.

The chain uses TRBV18 and TRBJ2-4, with D perhaps being TRBD1 or TRBD2 (5 bases each). CDR1 is KGHSH and CDR2 is LQKENI in the germline V gene. The length of the CDR3 is 17 residues. V was cut by 5 bases and J by 2 bases, with 19 bases left in between. The chain's CDR3 is CASSILQGPGPKNIQYF. DNA for the CDR3: TGTGCCAGCTCAATCCTTCAGGGACCCGGGCCCAAAAACATTCAGTACTTC. Using reference TRBV18 and TRBJ2-4 for the parts outside the CDR3, the full variable domain is NAGVMQNPRHLVRRRGQEARLRCSPMKGHSHVYWYRQLPEEGLKFMVYLQKENIIDESGMPKERFSAEFPKEGPSILRIQQVVRGDSAAYFCASSILQGPGPKNIQYFGAGTRLSVL.

The V gene is TRBV4-2, the J gene TRBJ1-3; tentative D call: TRBD1 (6 bases). V was trimmed by 2 bases and J by 4 bases, leaving 15 bases between them. Germline V lookup: CDR1 LGHNA, CDR2 YNFKEQ. CDR3 length: 16 amino acids. CDR3 loop: CASSQPGQTTGNTIYF. CDR3 coding DNA: TGTGCCAGCAGCCAACCCGGACAGACAACAGGAAACACCATATATTTT.

This chain connects TRBV18 to TRBJ2-2; unclear D gene. Trimming removed 1 base at V and 5 bases at J, with 5 bases between. This CDR3 has 13 amino acids. CDR1 and CDR2 (germline): KGHSH, LQKENI. In DNA form, the CDR3 reads TGTGCCAGCTCACCACTTGCTACCGGGGAGCTGTTTTTT. This encodes CASSPLATGELFF.

V usage is TRBV2 and J usage is TRBJ2-5; D is possibly TRBD2 (5 bases). The germline gives CDR1 SNHLY, CDR2 FYNNEI. V lost 4 bases and J 11 bases, leaving 26 bases between the germline ends. The CDR3 has 16 residues. The CDR3 nucleotides are TGTGCCAGCAGTGTTCGGGATGCCCGGATGGCCTCTGAGCAGTACTTC. Translating it yields CASSVRDARMASEQYF.

This sequence joins TRBV13 and TRBJ1-1; no firm D call. Germline assignment: CDR1 PRHDT and CDR2 FYEKMQ (reference sequence). The CDR3 length is 14 residues. The ends were cut back, 5 bases at V and 0 bases at J, with 10 bases in the middle. The CDR3 DNA reads TGTGCCAGCAGCGGACGGATCATGAACACTGAAGCTTTCTTT. Protein sequence: CASSGRIMNTEAFF.

V and J are TRBV7-9 and TRBJ1-6; 9 bases are shared with TRBD1. Germline loops: CDR1 SEHNR, CDR2 FQNEAQ (reference sequence). The junction had 4 bases not matched to a gene; V was cut back by 1 base and J by 6 bases. The CDR3 has 16 amino acids. This chain's CDR3 is CASSLETGGGNSPLHF. The DNA of the CDR3 is TGTGCCAGCAGCTTAGAAACAGGGGGCGGTAATTCACCCCTCCACTTT.

This clone was picked up a small number of times. The chain joins TRBV7-2 to TRBJ1-5; unclear D gene. The germline CDR1 and CDR2 sequences are SGHTA and FQGNSA. V lost 0 bases and J lost 6, with 9 bases in between. The CDR3 runs 14 residues. The CDR3 bases are TGTGCCAGCAGCTTAGCGCAGAGTGGTCAGCCCCAGCATTTT. Translated: CASSLAQSGQPQHF.

There are a few counts of this clone. The chain employs TRBV11-2 and TRBJ2-2; 11 bases line up with TRBD2. The V gene end was trimmed by 7 bases and the J gene end by 1 base; junction bases not matched to a gene: 2. Germline values: CDR1 SGHAT, CDR2 FQNNGV. The CDR3 runs 15 residues. For the CDR3, the DNA is TGTGCCAGCAAACTAGCGGGGGTGAACACCGGGGAGCTGTTTTTT. This encodes CASKLAGVNTGELFF.

The rearrangement joins TRBV7-9 to TRBJ2-7; D gene unclear. Trimming shortened V by 5 bases and J by 3 bases, and 20 bases separated the two germline ends. This CDR3 has 16 amino acids. CDR1 is SEHNR and CDR2 is FQNEAQ in the germline V gene (reference sequence). The DNA of the CDR3 is TGTGCCAGCAGCCCTCCGGTGTGGTCGCGGAGCTACGAGCAGTACTTC. It codes for CASSPPVWSRSYEQYF.

This clone was seen just once. The chain employs TRBV27 and TRBJ2-7, with D uncertain. Trimming pared 3 bases from V and 4 bases from J, leaving 10 bases between. Germline CDR1 and CDR2: MNHEY and SMNVEV (reference sequence). CDR3 length: 13 residues. CDR3 bases: TGTGCCAGCAGTTTGTTAGATTCTTACGAGCAGTACTTC. Translating it yields CASSLLDSYEQYF.

This clone was detected once. V and J are TRBV6-1 and TRBJ1-4; 7 bases map to TRBD1. Germline V gene sequence: CDR1 MNHNS, CDR2 SASEGT. The length of the CDR3 is 17 residues. V lost 0 bases, J lost 5 bases, and 9 bases stayed unmatched. CDR3 sequence (DNA): TGTGCCAGCAGTGAAGCGATGTTTTCGACAGGGAATGAAAAACTGTTTTTT. Residues: CASSEAMFSTGNEKLFF.

The rearrangement joins TRBV18 to TRBJ2-7; maybe TRBD1 (6 bases). From germline, CDR1 is KGHSH and CDR2 LQKENI. The CDR3 runs 14 residues. Trimming cost V 3 bases and J 0 bases, with 9 bases left between them. The CDR3 DNA is TGTGCCAGCTCACCCCGGGACAACTCCTACGAGCAGTACTTC. Translated: CASSPRDNSYEQYF.